Listed here are 22 T cell receptor beta chains from one sample, sequenced in a study of T cell changes during pregnancy in multiple sclerosis. Here immunoSEQ multiplex PCR was the method, and the copy in TCRdb shows in-frame clones only, minus some. The sample includes approximately 90,000 clones, around 93% seen only once; the top ten take about 0.95%. The starting material was peripheral blood, obtained before pregnancy. The origin of the receptors is a female donor with multiple sclerosis, enrolled in a pregnancy study.

The chain couples TRBV27 to TRBJ1-1, with a tentative D call TRBD1 (5 bases). V was shortened by 3 bases and J by 4 bases, with 9 bases between the two germline ends. The V gene's germline CDR1 is MNHEY and CDR2 SMNVEV (reference sequence). The CDR3 extends over 13 amino acids. CDR3 amino acids: CASSFQGFTEAFF. CDR3 nucleotide sequence: TGTGCCAGCAGTTTTCAGGGTTTCACTGAAGCTTTCTTT.

V and J are TRBV2 and TRBJ1-4; tentatively, D is TRBD1 (6 bases). This CDR3 is 14 amino acids long. From germline, CDR1 is SNHLY and CDR2 FYNNEI. V lost 7 bases to trimming and J lost 7 bases, with 16 bases between them. The CDR3 here is CASKQGSISEKLFF. CDR3 bases: TGTGCCAGCAAGCAGGGGTCGATCAGTGAAAAACTGTTTTTT.

V and J are TRBV5-1 and TRBJ2-7; D might be TRBD1 (5 bases). The CDR3 spans 16 residues. V dropped 4 bases and J dropped 3 bases, with 20 bases sitting between them. Germline V gene data show CDR1 as SGHRS and CDR2 as YFSETQ. CDR3 sequence reads: CASSRTGLTTYYEQYF. The CDR3 DNA reads as TGCGCCAGCAGCCGCACAGGTCTCACCACCTACTACGAGCAGTACTTC.

V is TRBV6-1 and J is TRBJ2-7; a weak D match, TRBD1 (5 bases). This CDR3 spans 15 amino acids. Germline V lookup: CDR1 MNHNS, CDR2 SASEGT. The V end was cut by 5 bases, the J end by 2 bases, with 16 bases between. This CDR3 is CASSPHGAITYEQYF. The CDR3 DNA follows: TGTGCCAGCAGTCCCCATGGGGCCATAACCTACGAGCAGTACTTC.

J is TRBJ1-1 and V is TRBV28, with D unclear. The CDR3 sequence is 14 residues long. The V gene lost 5 bases and the J gene lost 3 bases, with 13 bases spanning the gap. Germline values: CDR1 MDHEN, CDR2 SYDVKM. CDR3 loop: CASSRAGGYTEAFF. Written as DNA, the CDR3 is TGTGCCAGCAGTCGAGCTGGAGGTTACACTGAAGCTTTCTTT.

The gene calls are TRBV5-1 and TRBJ2-4; maybe TRBD2 (6 bases). V lost 2 bases, J lost 7 bases, and 13 bases lay in between. Germline CDR1 is SGHRS and CDR2 is YFSETQ. CDR3 length equals 14 residues. CDR3 nucleotides: TGCGCCAGCAGCTTAGCCGGGAGAAACAACATTCAGTACTTC. Protein sequence: CASSLAGRNNIQYF.

The gene calls are TRBV4-3 and TRBJ2-2; tentative D call: TRBD2 (6 bases). Trimming removed 4 bases at V and 1 base at J, with 13 bases between. The CDR3 contains 16 residues. Per germline, CDR1 LGHNA and CDR2 YSLEER. CDR3 loop: CASSRGGTLNTGELFF. CDR3 bases: TGCGCCAGCAGCCGAGGAGGGACCCTGAACACCGGGGAGCTGTTTTTT.

The chain joins TRBV7-2 to TRBJ2-7; D remains ambiguous. Germline V gene lookup returns CDR1 SGHTA and CDR2 FQGNSA. The CDR3 is 12 residues long. Between the trimmed V and J ends, which lost 5 bases and 3 bases, there was a span of 8 bases. The CDR3 spells CASSLSLYEQYF. The CDR3 nucleotides are TGTGCCAGCAGCCTATCCCTCTACGAGCAGTACTTC.

The chain has TRBV14 and TRBJ2-3, with D perhaps TRBD2 (5 bases). CDR3 size: 16 residues. The germline V and J ends were trimmed by 1 base and 7 bases, with 18 bases remaining between them. The germline CDR1 and CDR2 sequences are SGHDN and FVKESK. CDR3 sequence (DNA): TGTGCCAGCAGCCAAGTCGCGGGCCGAAACATGTATACGCAGTATTTT. Translation gives CASSQVAGRNMYTQYF. Supplemented by reference TRBV14 and TRBJ2-3, the full variable domain reads EAGVTQFPSHSVIEKGQTVTLRCDPISGHDNLYWYRRVMGKEIKFLLHFVKESKQDESGMPNNRFLAERTGGTYSTLKVQPAELEDSGVYFCASSQVAGRNMYTQYFGPGTRLTVL.

The V and J genes are TRBV5-1 and TRBJ1-2; 7 bases align to TRBD1. J gave up 4 bases and V 0 bases, and 3 bases lay outside the gene matches. In germline, CDR1 is SGHRS, CDR2 YFSETQ. The CDR3 contains 14 residues. The CDR3: CASSLEGGSYGYTF. Written as DNA, the CDR3 is TGCGCCAGCAGCTTGGAAGGGGGCAGCTATGGCTACACCTTC.

This chain uses TRBV10-3 with TRBJ1-1; 7 bases agree with TRBD1. The CDR3 is 13 residues long. Per the germline V gene, CDR1 is ENHRY and CDR2 is SYGVKD. With V trimmed by 10 bases and J by 3 bases, 8 bases remained unmatched. CDR3 protein: CATQGQPYTEAFF. The CDR3, as DNA: TGTGCCACCCAGGGACAGCCTTACACTGAAGCTTTCTTT.

The chain recombines TRBV19 with TRBJ1-4; 10 positions agree with TRBD1. V lost 5 bases to trimming and J lost 6 bases; unmatched junction nucleotides: 6. The CDR3 extends over 15 amino acids. Germline V CDR1 and CDR2: LNHDA, SQIVND (reference sequence). The CDR3 DNA follows: TGTGCCAGTAGTGGGACAGGGGCAAAGCATGAAAAACTGTTTTTT. Translation: CASSGTGAKHEKLFF.

The rearrangement uses TRBV27 and TRBJ1-5, with D hard to call. Trimming removed 7 bases at V and 3 bases at J, with 7 bases between. The CDR3 contains 12 residues. The germline gives CDR1 MNHEY, CDR2 SMNVEV (reference sequence). The CDR3 here is CASKTVNQPQHF. The CDR3 coding sequence is TGTGCCAGCAAAACGGTCAATCAGCCCCAGCATTTT.

V usage is TRBV27 and J usage is TRBJ2-1; 8 positions agree with TRBD2. This CDR3 has 15 residues. Germline CDR1 reads MNHEY; CDR2 reads SMNVEV (reference sequence). The J segment lost 0 bases and the V segment lost 6 bases, leaving 4 bases of the junction unmatched. CDR3 sequence reads: CASSIAGFSYNEQFF. The CDR3 region has the DNA TGTGCCAGCAGCATAGCGGGGTTCTCCTACAATGAGCAGTTCTTC.

The chain combines TRBV5-1 with TRBJ2-1; 8 bases are a match to TRBD2. Germline CDR1 SGHRS, CDR2 YFSETQ. This CDR3 region has 15 residues. V gave up 1 base and J gave up 2 bases; unmatched junction bases: 2. The CDR3 region is CASSLTGGPYNEQFF. The CDR3 DNA reads as TGCGCCAGCAGCTTGACGGGGGGGCCCTACAATGAGCAGTTCTTC.

V and J are TRBV27 and TRBJ1-1, with 8 bases identical to TRBD1. The V gene end was trimmed by 4 bases and the J gene end by 1 base; junction bases not matched to a gene: 5. Looked up from germline, CDR1 is MNHEY and CDR2 is SMNVEV (reference sequence). This CDR3 region has 15 residues. CDR3: CASSYRDRTNTEAFF. In nucleotides, the CDR3 is TGTGCCAGCAGTTACCGGGACAGGACGAACACTGAAGCTTTCTTT.

This chain uses TRBV27 with TRBJ2-1; TRBD1 might be the D (5 bases). CDR1 MNHEY and CDR2 SMNVEV come from the germline V gene (reference sequence). The CDR3 spans 12 residues. Between the trimmed V and J ends, which lost 0 bases and 12 bases, there was a span of 9 bases. The CDR3 coding sequence is TGTGCCAGCAGTTTATCCGGCAGGGCGCAGTTCTTC. Amino acids: CASSLSGRAQFF.

The chain uses TRBV28 and TRBJ2-7, with 15 bases matching TRBD2. The trim removed 8 bases at V and 6 bases at J, leaving 5 bases unmatched. Germline CDR1 reads MDHEN; CDR2 reads SYDVKM. This CDR3 comprises 14 residues. CDR3 nucleotides: TGTGCCAGCGGACTAGCGGGAGGGTTGGGCGAGCAGTACTTC. Translating it yields CASGLAGGLGEQYF.

The V gene is TRBV18, the J gene TRBJ2-5; 11 bases map to TRBD2. Germline assignment: CDR1 KGHSH and CDR2 LQKENI. Unmatched junction bases numbered 6, after V lost 5 bases and J lost 1 base. The CDR3 spans 16 residues. CDR3 DNA sequence: TGTGCCAGCTCAACCAGACTAGCGGGACTCCAAGAGACCCAGTACTTC. This gives the protein CASSTRLAGLQETQYF.

The gene calls are TRBV27 and TRBJ1-1, with D possibly being TRBD1 (6 bases). CDR1 is MNHEY and CDR2 is SMNVEV in the germline V gene (reference sequence). This CDR3 has 15 amino acids. Trimming removed 4 bases at V and 5 bases at J, with 17 bases between. The CDR3 loop reads CASSSLTGRGTEAFF. CDR3 in DNA: TGTGCCAGCAGTTCGTTAACGGGGAGGGGGACTGAAGCTTTCTTT.

The chain couples TRBV27 to TRBJ2-7, with a tentative D call TRBD2 (6 bases). The CDR3 has 17 residues. V lost 5 bases and J 0 bases, leaving 20 bases between the germline ends. CDR1 is MNHEY, CDR2 SMNVEV, per germline (reference sequence). For the CDR3, the DNA is TGTGCCAGCAGTCGGGACCCGGGACTCCGAAGCTCCTACGAGCAGTACTTC. It is translated as CASSRDPGLRSSYEQYF.

This chain connects TRBV29-1 to TRBJ2-1; tentatively, D is TRBD2 (7 bases). This CDR3 contains 13 residues. Deletions cut 7 bases from V and 8 bases from J, with 18 bases between. CDR1 SQVTM and CDR2 ANQGSEA come from the germline V gene. This CDR3 reads CSAGGAPGDEQFF. The CDR3 DNA is TGCAGCGCTGGGGGGGCCCCGGGGGATGAGCAGTTCTTC.